The TCR beta chain described here comes from a study of shared clonotypes between healthy human individuals. Across the study: The study used three CD4 naive, three CD4 memory, two CD8 naive and one CD8 memory plate per donor. The study, taken as a whole, reports: Estimated richness values were generally larger in naive subsets than in memory subsets.

On this clone: Its specificity is unknown.

Naive CD8 cells comprised CD45RO-negative, CCR7-positively selected cells, excluding terminally differentiated effector memory CD45RA+ cells. Donors comprised healthy HIV-negative adults lacking recent acute infections or vaccinations. The germline V gene has CDR1 SEHNR and CDR2 FQNEAQ (reference sequence). With 3 bases removed from V and 3 bases from J, the gap between germline ends came to 9 bases. This CDR3 spans 13 amino acids. The authors distributed each subset's genomic DNA evenly over several immunoSEQ plates. TCRdb's copy holds only in-frame clones and misses some; the assay was immunoSEQ multiplex PCR. The sample contains under 2,000,000 clones, less than 95% of which appear only once.

V and J are TRBV7-9 and TRBJ2-7; D is uncertain. This TCR came from a man younger than 30 in good health. The sequenced material came from naive CD8+ T cells sorted from blood. The CDR3 region is CASSFSSIYEQYF. The CDR3 coding sequence is TGTGCCAGCAGCTTTTCGTCCATCTACGAGCAGTACTTC.